Given below is one T cell receptor beta chain in context. Its specificity is unknown. Genomic DNA was employed as the template in profiling TCR beta VDJ and CDR3. TCRdb analysed the reads with MiXCR anew, one entry per CDR3 protein. The data hold some 200,000 distinct CDR3 sequences, with approximately 48% observed a single time. Germline V gene lookup returns CDR1 SGHRS and CDR2 YFSETQ. Trimming took 6 bases from V and 4 from J; bases not matched to a gene: 13. The CDR3 covers 16 residues. CD8+CD57+ cell expansion, shown by flow cytometry, had occurred in the patients selected for sequencing. Among the patients, all had severe acquired aplastic anemia. The sample is drawn from a study of CD8+CD57+ T cells in acquired aplastic anemia. The wider study: The study obtained an average of about 3.1 ug of DNA from sorted CD4+ and CD8+ cells. Study-level points and caveats: Between patients and controls, around 31 CD8+ CDR3 sequences were found in common.

This clonotype was obtained from a human donor with aplastic anemia. This chain connects TRBV5-1 to TRBJ2-5, with 9 bases identical to TRBD2. Material: sorted CD4+, CD8+, or CD8+CD57+ T cells (not recorded which) from PBMCs. Written as DNA, the CDR3 is TGCGCCAGCAATGGCGGGGGGGGGCGTGTGTCAGAGACCCAGTACTTC. This codes for CASNGGGGRVSETQYF.